Following are 31 T cell receptor beta chains from one sample sequenced in a study of blood T cells in healthy people across ages. Using a J-beta primer mix together with a sample-barcoded 5' primer, a second PCR was run for roughly 6 to 12 cycles. Each CDR3 protein is one row after TCRdb ran MiXCR on the 5' RACE reads. The table has roughly 1,800,000 distinct CDR3 sequences, less than 50% seen once. The sequenced sample consisted of blood. These receptors were taken from a woman aged 40 to 50 in good health.

The chain joins TRBV7-9 to TRBJ1-1; D possibly corresponds to TRBD1 (6 bases). V lost 4 bases to trimming and J lost 1 base, with 13 bases between them. The germline V gene encodes CDR1 SEHNR and CDR2 FQNEAQ (reference sequence). The CDR3 runs to 15 residues. The CDR3 is CASSYWTASNTEAFF. DNA of the CDR3: TGTGCCAGCAGCTATTGGACAGCGTCGAACACTGAAGCTTTCTTT.

This clonotype occurred a few times. V gene TRBV3-1 combines with J gene TRBJ2-5; D gene unclear. The germline V gene encodes CDR1 LGHDT and CDR2 YNNKEL (reference sequence). CDR3 length equals 13 residues. V lost 2 bases to trimming and J lost 2 bases, with 6 bases between them. The CDR3 reads CASSQYPQETQYF. The CDR3 nucleotides are TGTGCCAGCAGCCAATATCCGCAAGAGACCCAGTACTTC.

This chain connects TRBV28 to TRBJ1-6, with 7 bases matching TRBD1. Germline trimming cut 3 bases from V and 9 bases from J; bases unmatched to any gene: 8. This CDR3 has 15 residues. The germline V gene has CDR1 MDHEN and CDR2 SYDVKM. CDR3 bases: TGTGCCAGCAGTTTTCGTGACAGGGTGTTTTCACCCCTCCACTTT. Its protein is CASSFRDRVFSPLHF. Full variable domain (missing parts from reference TRBV28 and TRBJ1-6): DVKVTQSSRYLVKRTGEKVFLECVQDMDHENMFWYRQDPGLGLRLIYFSYDVKMKEKGDIPEGYSVSREKKERFSLILESASTNQTSMYLCASSFRDRVFSPLHFGNGTRLTVT.

This sequence joins TRBV12-5 and TRBJ2-7, with no clear D. The CDR3 is made up of 13 amino acids. V lost 2 bases to trimming and J lost 10 bases, with 15 bases between them. Germline V lookup: CDR1 LGHNT, CDR2 FRNRAP. The CDR3 nucleotides are TGTGCTAGTGGTTTGAGTTCAGGCTCCCCCCAGTACTTC. Protein: CASGLSSGSPQYF.

The CDR3 loop is CASSFHPSGESDTQYF. CDR3 nucleotides: TGCGCCAGCAGCTTTCACCCTAGCGGGGAATCAGATACGCAGTATTTT. This sequence joins TRBV5-1 and TRBJ2-3; 9 positions match TRBD2. Trimming took 2 bases from V and 4 from J; bases not matched to a gene: 8. From germline, CDR1 is SGHRS and CDR2 YFSETQ. There are 16 residues in the CDR3.

The chain employs TRBV11-2 and TRBJ2-1; D could derive from TRBD1 or TRBD2 (5 bases each). The germline gives CDR1 SGHAT, CDR2 FQNNGV. V dropped 1 base and J dropped 0 bases, with 13 bases sitting between them. This CDR3 has 17 amino acids. Here the CDR3 DNA reads TGTGCCAGCAGCTTAGGGTCCGGGGCGAGCTCCTACAATGAGCAGTTCTTC. Translation gives CASSLGSGASSYNEQFF.

This chain joins TRBV29-1 and TRBJ2-3; D perhaps matches TRBD1 (6 bases). The CDR3 loop spans 16 amino acids. Trimming cost V 3 bases and J 1 base, with 17 bases left between them. Germline values: CDR1 SQVTM, CDR2 ANQGSEA. CDR3 nucleotides: TGCAGCGTTGAGGGTCTCACAGGGAGTCGCACAGATACGCAGTATTTT. It codes for CSVEGLTGSRTDTQYF.

This chain uses TRBV10-1 with TRBJ2-7; 11 nucleotides align to TRBD2. Germline CDR1 WNHNN, CDR2 SYGVQD (reference sequence). The V gene end was trimmed by 6 bases and the J gene end by 6 bases; junction bases not matched to a gene: 10. The CDR3 spans 15 residues. The CDR3 bases are TGCGCCAGCAGCCAAACTAGCGGGGGTTCGGGCGAGCAGTACTTC. This encodes CASSQTSGGSGEQYF.

This chain connects TRBV20-1 to TRBJ2-3; D is perhaps TRBD2 (6 bases). CDR1 is DFQATT, CDR2 SNEGSKA, per germline (reference sequence). The CDR3 loop spans 15 amino acids. Trimming cost V 0 bases and J 0 bases, with 10 bases left between them. CDR3 region: CSARDAGKSTDTQYF. DNA of the CDR3: TGCAGTGCTAGAGATGCGGGGAAAAGCACAGATACGCAGTATTTT.

This chain uses TRBV2 with TRBJ2-1, with 7 bases lining up with TRBD2. Germline V CDR1 and CDR2: SNHLY, FYNNEI. Losses at the gene ends were 4 bases for V and 5 bases for J; bases not matched to a gene: 8. The CDR3 has 15 amino acids. The CDR3 DNA reads as TGTGCCAGCAGTGTCCGGCTAGCGGTGGACAATGAGCAGTTCTTC. It is translated as CASSVRLAVDNEQFF. The full variable domain, its missing parts supplied by reference TRBV2 and TRBJ2-1, is EPEVTQTPSHQVTQMGQEVILRCVPISNHLYFYWYRQILGQKVEFLVSFYNNEISEKSEIFDDQFSVERPDGSNFTLKIRSTKLEDSAMYFCASSVRLAVDNEQFFGPGTRLTVL.

The rearrangement uses TRBV28 and TRBJ2-5, with 12 bases identical to TRBD2. CDR1 is MDHEN and CDR2 is SYDVKM in the germline V gene. Losses at the gene ends were 6 bases for V and 2 bases for J; bases not matched to a gene: 7. The CDR3 is 16 amino acids. The CDR3 is CASSQTSGGPQETQYF. The CDR3, as DNA: TGTGCCAGCAGCCAGACTAGCGGGGGTCCGCAAGAGACCCAGTACTTC.

As concerns this clonotype: One end of the junction is discordant with germline, which a read error may explain. The V call is TRBV11-2, the J call TRBJ2-7, with D tentatively TRBD1 (6 bases). This CDR3 is built from 14 residues. The germline V gene encodes CDR1 SGHAT and CDR2 FQNNGV. The CDR3, as DNA: TGTGCCAGCAGCTTAGGATCACAGGGTCTCGAGCGGTACTTC. This codes for CASSLGSQGLERYF.

This rearrangement joins TRBV28 to TRBJ1-5; 8 bases agree with TRBD1. CDR3 length equals 14 residues. CDR1 is MDHEN and CDR2 is SYDVKM in the germline V gene. This CDR3 reads CVGQGAGSDQPQHF. The CDR3 DNA is TGTGTTGGGCAGGGGGCGGGATCGGATCAGCCCCAGCATTTT.

This clonotype was counted a few times. The rearrangement joins TRBV20-1 to TRBJ2-4; 8 bases align to TRBD2. CDR3 length: 17 amino acids. V shed 0 bases, J shed 6 bases, and the junction held 13 bases outside the gene matches. Germline CDR1 DFQATT, CDR2 SNEGSKA (reference sequence). The chain's CDR3 is CSARDRALVAGSNIQYF. As DNA, the CDR3 is TGCAGTGCTAGAGATCGGGCACTGGTAGCGGGGTCAAACATTCAGTACTTC.

V usage is TRBV4-1 and J usage is TRBJ1-5; D is undetermined. V dropped 0 bases and J dropped 0 bases, with 12 bases sitting between them. This CDR3 is built from 17 residues. The germline CDR1 and CDR2 sequences are MGHRA and YSYEKL. The CDR3 loop is CASSQDLTDDSNQPQHF. In DNA form, the CDR3 reads TGCGCCAGCAGCCAAGATTTAACGGATGATAGCAATCAGCCCCAGCATTTT.

The rearrangement uses TRBV2 and TRBJ2-5, with D possibly called TRBD1 or TRBD2 (5 bases each). CDR1 is SNHLY, CDR2 FYNNEI, per germline. The CDR3 totals 15 residues. Trimming cost V 7 bases and J 4 bases, with 19 bases left between them. The CDR3 loop reads CASKRGTLIPETQYF. The DNA of the CDR3 is TGTGCCAGCAAAAGAGGGACCTTGATCCCAGAGACCCAGTACTTC.

The chain recombines TRBV28 with TRBJ2-7; D not resolved. The germline V and J ends were trimmed by 5 bases and 3 bases, with 17 bases remaining between them. The CDR3 contains 15 residues. CDR1 is MDHEN, CDR2 SYDVKM, per germline. The CDR3 bases are TGTGCCAGCAGTCTAAGTGGGCCCACTTACTACGAGCAGTACTTC. It specifies CASSLSGPTYYEQYF.

The V gene is TRBV6-1, the J gene TRBJ2-5, with unresolved D. The CDR3 is 13 residues long. Germline V gives CDR1 MNHNS, CDR2 SASEGT. Trimming took 3 bases from V and 5 from J, leaving 10 bases between them. Here the CDR3 reads CASSEFGPETQYF. CDR3 DNA sequence: TGTGCCAGCAGTGAGTTCGGCCCCGAGACCCAGTACTTC.

The chain links TRBV25-1 to TRBJ2-5; weak D call: TRBD2 (6 bases). The ends were cut back, 3 bases at V and 5 bases at J, with 10 bases in the middle. CDR3 size: 13 residues. Germline CDR1 reads MGHDK; CDR2 reads SYGVNS. The CDR3 loop is CASSDLGRETQYF. In DNA form, the CDR3 reads TGTGCCAGCAGTGACTTGGGGAGGGAGACCCAGTACTTC. Complete variable domain (other parts from reference TRBV25-1 and TRBJ2-5): EADIYQTPRYLVIGTGKKITLECSQTMGHDKMYWYQQDPGMELHLIHYSYGVNSTEKGDLSSESTVSRIRTEHFPLTLESARPSHTSQYLCASSDLGRETQYFGPGTRLLVL.

In DNA form, the CDR3 reads TGTGCCAGCAGCCTCCCGGGACTAGCGGGTTCACGTGGAAAGACCCAGTACTTC. Its protein product is CASSLPGLAGSRGKTQYF. The gene calls are TRBV14 and TRBJ2-5; 12 bases are a match to TRBD2. Germline-derived CDR1 and CDR2 are SGHDN and FVKESK. This CDR3 region has 18 residues. With V trimmed by 4 bases and J by 6 bases, 15 bases remained unmatched.

In this sample, this clonotype turned up a few times. The chain is built from TRBV7-2 and TRBJ2-3, with 11 bases fitting TRBD2. Unmatched junction bases numbered 5, after V lost 6 bases and J lost 6 bases. This CDR3 spans 14 amino acids. From germline, CDR1 is SGHTA and CDR2 FQGNSA. The CDR3 DNA reads as TGTGCCAGCAGACATAGCGGGGGGGCGGATACGCAGTATTTT. It translates to CASRHSGGADTQYF.

The chain couples TRBV25-1 to TRBJ2-5; weak D call: TRBD2 (7 bases). This CDR3 spans 16 amino acids. Deletions cut 4 bases from V and 7 bases from J, with 22 bases between. Germline V lookup: CDR1 MGHDK, CDR2 SYGVNS. CDR3 DNA sequence: TGTGCCAGCAGTGGCCCGGGACAAGGATGGGGGGGGACCCAGTACTTC. Translation: CASSGPGQGWGGTQYF. Looking up the rest from reference TRBV25-1 and TRBJ2-5 gives the full variable domain: EADIYQTPRYLVIGTGKKITLECSQTMGHDKMYWYQQDPGMELHLIHYSYGVNSTEKGDLSSESTVSRIRTEHFPLTLESARPSHTSQYLCASSGPGQGWGGTQYFGPGTRLLVL.

The chain carries TRBV6-5 and TRBJ1-6; a possible D gene is TRBD1 (5 bases). V lost 6 bases and J 8 bases, leaving 11 bases between the germline ends. The CDR3 loop spans 13 amino acids. Germline CDR1 MNHEY, CDR2 SVGAGI. This CDR3 reads CASRGRVDSPLHF. CDR3 DNA sequence: TGTGCCAGCAGGGGCAGGGTCGATTCACCCCTCCACTTT.

This chain joins TRBV4-1 and TRBJ2-7, with 7 bases identical to TRBD1. This CDR3 region has 15 residues. Germline V gene sequence: CDR1 MGHRA, CDR2 YSYEKL. The J segment lost 2 bases and the V segment lost 3 bases, leaving 7 bases of the junction unmatched. The CDR3 DNA is TGCGCCAGCAGCCAGACGACAGGGCCCCCCTACGAGCAGTACTTC. Translating gives CASSQTTGPPYEQYF.

The chain combines TRBV11-2 with TRBJ2-7; 7 positions agree with TRBD1. The V gene end was trimmed by 5 bases and the J gene end by 1 base; junction bases not matched to a gene: 8. Germline V gives CDR1 SGHAT, CDR2 FQNNGV. The CDR3 contains 15 residues. This chain's CDR3 is CASSPGTATSYEQYF. CDR3 DNA sequence: TGTGCCAGCAGCCCTGGGACAGCGACTTCCTACGAGCAGTACTTC.

This clonotype occurred once. V and J are TRBV20-1 and TRBJ2-5, with D perhaps matching TRBD2 (6 bases). V was trimmed by 3 bases and J by 0 bases, leaving 11 bases between them. This CDR3 is 14 amino acids long. CDR1 is DFQATT, CDR2 SNEGSKA, per germline (reference sequence). This CDR3 reads CSASASVDQETQYF. The CDR3 DNA follows: TGCAGTGCTAGTGCTAGCGTGGACCAAGAGACCCAGTACTTC.

This clonotype has just a few counts. V is TRBV3-1 and J is TRBJ2-7; D is uncertain. This CDR3 is 14 amino acids long. V dropped 6 bases and J dropped 0 bases, with 12 bases sitting between them. The germline CDR1 and CDR2 sequences are LGHDT and YNNKEL (reference sequence). CDR3 sequence (DNA): TGTGCCAGCAGACGGGCCCTAAACTCCTACGAGCAGTACTTC. Encoded protein: CASRRALNSYEQYF.

This clonotype was picked up one time. The chain has TRBV18 and TRBJ2-5; either TRBD1 or TRBD2 may supply D (6 bases each). TRBJ2-7 explains the end of the DNA better; the J call may be wrong. Germline-derived CDR1 and CDR2 are KGHSH and LQKENI. This CDR3 region has 15 residues. The CDR3 region has the DNA TGTGCCAGCTCACCACCCGCCAGGAGGGGGGACGAGCAGTACTTC. It translates to CASSPPARRGDEQYF.

This clonotype was detected only a few times. This chain links TRBV6-6 with TRBJ2-3; 8 bases match TRBD2. CDR1 and CDR2 (germline): MNHNY, SVGAGI (reference sequence). J gave up 0 bases and V 7 bases, and 6 bases lay outside the gene matches. The CDR3 is made up of 15 amino acids. The CDR3 spells CASIMGGGSTDTQYF. CDR3 nucleotides: TGTGCCAGCATCATGGGCGGGGGGAGCACAGATACGCAGTATTTT.

V and J are TRBV6-1 and TRBJ2-3, with 7 bases lining up with TRBD2. V dropped 5 bases and J dropped 2; count of bases not matched to a gene: 10. This CDR3 contains 16 residues. Germline CDR1 reads MNHNS; CDR2 reads SASEGT. The CDR3 DNA reads as TGTGCCAGCAGTATGGCGGCGGGACTACTCACAGATACGCAGTATTTT. Its protein product is CASSMAAGLLTDTQYF.

This clonotype appeared a single time. The V call is TRBV6-2 or TRBV6-3, the J call TRBJ2-5; 8 positions match TRBD1. J was trimmed by 11 bases and V by 5 bases; bases with no gene match: 19. CDR3 length: 16 residues. The V gene's germline CDR1 is MNHEY and CDR2 SVGEGT. The CDR3 nucleotides read TGTGCCAGCAGTCCCCCCCGACAGGGGAGGTTGAGAGAGCAGTACTTC. Translating gives CASSPPRQGRLREQYF.